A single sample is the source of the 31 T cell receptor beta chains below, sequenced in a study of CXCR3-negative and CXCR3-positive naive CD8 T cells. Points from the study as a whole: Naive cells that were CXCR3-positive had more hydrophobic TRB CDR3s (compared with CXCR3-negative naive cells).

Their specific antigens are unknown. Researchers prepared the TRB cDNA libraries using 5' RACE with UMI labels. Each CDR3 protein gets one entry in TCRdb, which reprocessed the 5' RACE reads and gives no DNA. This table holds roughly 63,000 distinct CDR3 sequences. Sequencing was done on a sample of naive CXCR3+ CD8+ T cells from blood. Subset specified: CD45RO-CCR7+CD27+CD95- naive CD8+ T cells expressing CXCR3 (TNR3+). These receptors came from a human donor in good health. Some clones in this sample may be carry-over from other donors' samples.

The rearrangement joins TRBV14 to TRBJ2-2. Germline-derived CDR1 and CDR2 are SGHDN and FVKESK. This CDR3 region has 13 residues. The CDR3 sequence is CASGSMNTGELFF.

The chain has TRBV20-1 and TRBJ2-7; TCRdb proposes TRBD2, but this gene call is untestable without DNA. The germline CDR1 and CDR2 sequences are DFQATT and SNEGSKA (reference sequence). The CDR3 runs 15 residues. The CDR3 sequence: CSARSPGLEGDEQYF.

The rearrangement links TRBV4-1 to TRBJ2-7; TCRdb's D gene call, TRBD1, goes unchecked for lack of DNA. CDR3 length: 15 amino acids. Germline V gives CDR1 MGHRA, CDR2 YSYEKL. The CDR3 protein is CASSIGQGGTYEQYF.

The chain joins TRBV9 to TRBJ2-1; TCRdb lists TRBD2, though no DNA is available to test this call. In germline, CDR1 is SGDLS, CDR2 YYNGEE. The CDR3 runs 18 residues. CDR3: CASSVDPGLAGGQDEQFF.

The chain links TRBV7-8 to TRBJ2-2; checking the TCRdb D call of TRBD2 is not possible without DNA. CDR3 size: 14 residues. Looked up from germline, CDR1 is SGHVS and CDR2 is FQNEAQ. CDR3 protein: CASSFGGPARELFF. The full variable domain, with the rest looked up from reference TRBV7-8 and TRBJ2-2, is GAGVSQSPRYKVAKRGQDVALRCDPISGHVSLFWYQQALGQGPEFLTYFQNEAQLDKSGLPSDRFFAERPEGSVSTLKIQRTQQEDSAVYLCASSFGGPARELFFGEGSRLTVL.

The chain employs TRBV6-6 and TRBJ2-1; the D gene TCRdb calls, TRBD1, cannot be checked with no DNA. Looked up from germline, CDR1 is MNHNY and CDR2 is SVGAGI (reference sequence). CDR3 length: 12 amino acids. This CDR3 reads CATLGGNNEQFF.

CDR3 loop: CAISEPASGQPQHF. V usage is TRBV10-3 and J usage is TRBJ1-5; TCRdb names TRBD1, which stays unverified in the absence of DNA. Germline lookup yields CDR1 ENHRY and CDR2 SYGVKD. This CDR3 contains 14 residues.

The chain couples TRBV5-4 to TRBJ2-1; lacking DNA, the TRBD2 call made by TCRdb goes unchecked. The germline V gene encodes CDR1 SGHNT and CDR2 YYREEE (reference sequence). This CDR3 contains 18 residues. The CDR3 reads CASSRQPSAGGSYNEQFF.

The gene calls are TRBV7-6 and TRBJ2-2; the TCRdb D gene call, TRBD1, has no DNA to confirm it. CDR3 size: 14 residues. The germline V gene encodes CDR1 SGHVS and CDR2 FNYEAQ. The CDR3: CASSPGTDTGELFF.

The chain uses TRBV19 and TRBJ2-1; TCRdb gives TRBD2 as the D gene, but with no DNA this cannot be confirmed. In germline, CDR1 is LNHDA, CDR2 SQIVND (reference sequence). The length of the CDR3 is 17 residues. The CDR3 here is CASSRGTSGALGNEQFF. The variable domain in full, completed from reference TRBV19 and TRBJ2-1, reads DGGITQSPKYLFRKEGQNVTLSCEQNLNHDAMYWYRQDPGQGLRLIYYSQIVNDFQKGDIAEGYSVSREKKESFPLTVTSAQKNPTAFYLCASSRGTSGALGNEQFFGPGTRLTVL.

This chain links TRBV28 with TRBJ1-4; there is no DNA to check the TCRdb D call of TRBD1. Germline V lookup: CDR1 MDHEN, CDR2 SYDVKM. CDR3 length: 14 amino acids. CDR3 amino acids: CASSFRGNNEKLFF.

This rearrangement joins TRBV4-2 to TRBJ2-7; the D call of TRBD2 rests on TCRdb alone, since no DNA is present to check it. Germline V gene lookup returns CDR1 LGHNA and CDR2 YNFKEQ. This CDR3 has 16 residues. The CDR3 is CASSQATSGSSYEQYF.

The chain's CDR3 is CASSLSLSSPEQYF. J is TRBJ2-7 and V is TRBV11-2. This CDR3 has 14 amino acids. Germline V CDR1 and CDR2: SGHAT, FQNNGV.

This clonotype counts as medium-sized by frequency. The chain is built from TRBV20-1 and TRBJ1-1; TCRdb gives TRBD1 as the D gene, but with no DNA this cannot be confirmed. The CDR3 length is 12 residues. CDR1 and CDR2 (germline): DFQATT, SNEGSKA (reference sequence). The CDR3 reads CSAWTGNTEAFF.

The CDR3 protein is CSGSGGRSYNEQFF. V usage is TRBV29-1 and J usage is TRBJ2-1; the D call from TCRdb, TRBD1, cannot be confirmed without DNA. From germline, CDR1 is SQVTM and CDR2 ANQGSEA. The CDR3 spans 14 residues.

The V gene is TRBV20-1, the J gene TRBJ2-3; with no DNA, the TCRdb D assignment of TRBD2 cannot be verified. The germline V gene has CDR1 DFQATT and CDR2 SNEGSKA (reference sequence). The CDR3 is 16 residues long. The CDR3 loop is CSATSSGLLTRDTQYF.

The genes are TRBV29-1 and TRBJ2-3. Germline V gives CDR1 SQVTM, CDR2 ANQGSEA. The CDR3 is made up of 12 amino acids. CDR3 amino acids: CSVEGDTDTQYF.

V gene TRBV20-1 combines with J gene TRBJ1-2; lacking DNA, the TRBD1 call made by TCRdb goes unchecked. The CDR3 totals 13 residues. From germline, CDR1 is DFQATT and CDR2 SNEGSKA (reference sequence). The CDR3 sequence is CSVEQGAGYGYTF.

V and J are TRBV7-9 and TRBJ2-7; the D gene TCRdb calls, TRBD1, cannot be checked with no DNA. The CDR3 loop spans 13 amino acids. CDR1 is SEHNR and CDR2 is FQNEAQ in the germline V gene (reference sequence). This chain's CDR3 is CASSATGSYEQYF.

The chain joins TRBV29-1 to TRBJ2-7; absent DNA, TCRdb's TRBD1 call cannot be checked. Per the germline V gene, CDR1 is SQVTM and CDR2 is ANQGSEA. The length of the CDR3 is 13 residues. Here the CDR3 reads CSGAGGMYLEQYF.

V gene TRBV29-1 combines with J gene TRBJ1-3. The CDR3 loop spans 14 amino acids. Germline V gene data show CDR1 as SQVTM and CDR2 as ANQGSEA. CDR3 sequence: CSVQMGTTGNTIYF.

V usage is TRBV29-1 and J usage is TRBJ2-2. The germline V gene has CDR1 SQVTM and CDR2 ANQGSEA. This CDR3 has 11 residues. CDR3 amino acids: CSVLGSGELFF.

The CDR3 spells CASSEGTGVTDEQYF. The gene calls are TRBV5-1 and TRBJ2-7; TCRdb's D call of TRBD1 is untestable without DNA. Per germline, CDR1 SGHRS and CDR2 YFSETQ. The CDR3 consists of 15 residues.

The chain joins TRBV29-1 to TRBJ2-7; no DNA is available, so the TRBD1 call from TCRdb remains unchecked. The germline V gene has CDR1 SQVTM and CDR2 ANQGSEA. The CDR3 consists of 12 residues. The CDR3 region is CSAGSWGLEQYF.

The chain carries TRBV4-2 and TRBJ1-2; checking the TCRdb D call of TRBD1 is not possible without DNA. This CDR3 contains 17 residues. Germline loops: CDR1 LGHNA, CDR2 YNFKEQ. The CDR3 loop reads CASSQASGTENNYGYTF.

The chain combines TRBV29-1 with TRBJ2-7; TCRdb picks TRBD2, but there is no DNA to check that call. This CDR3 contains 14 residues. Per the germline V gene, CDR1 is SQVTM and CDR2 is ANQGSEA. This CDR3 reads CSVETSGGSQPQYF.

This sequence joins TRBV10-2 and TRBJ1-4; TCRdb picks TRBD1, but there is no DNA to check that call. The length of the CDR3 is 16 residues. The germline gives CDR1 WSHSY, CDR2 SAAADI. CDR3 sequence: CASSGGFGGRSEKLFF.

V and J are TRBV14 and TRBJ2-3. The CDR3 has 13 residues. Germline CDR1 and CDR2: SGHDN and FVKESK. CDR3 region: CASSQDQGDTQYF.

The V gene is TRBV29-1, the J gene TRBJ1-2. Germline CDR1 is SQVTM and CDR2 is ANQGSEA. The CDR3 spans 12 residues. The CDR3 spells CSVGGGSYGYTF.

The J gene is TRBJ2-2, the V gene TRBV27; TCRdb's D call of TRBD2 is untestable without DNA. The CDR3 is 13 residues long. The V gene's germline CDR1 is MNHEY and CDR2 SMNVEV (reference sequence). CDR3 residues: CATSPTSGGELFF.

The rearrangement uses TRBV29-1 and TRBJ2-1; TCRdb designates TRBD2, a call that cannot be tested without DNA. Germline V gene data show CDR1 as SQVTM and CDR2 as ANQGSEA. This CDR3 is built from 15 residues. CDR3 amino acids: CSGGTSGTLWDEQFF.